Below, 25 T cell receptor beta chains from the same sample are listed, as sequenced in a study of blood T cell repertoires in COVID-19. Method: immunoSEQ multiplex PCR; TCRdb's copy keeps in-frame clones and lacks some. The table lists about 150,000 clones, 80% to 90% of them singletons. The sequenced material came from peripheral blood. These receptors were collected from a woman of 80 years or more with acute or convalescent COVID-19.

This chain joins TRBV5-1 and TRBJ1-1; TRBD1 aligns across 8 bases. Trimming cost V 4 bases and J 5 bases; bases outside gene matches: 7. CDR1 and CDR2 (germline): SGHRS, YFSETQ. The CDR3 is 14 amino acids. The CDR3 loop reads CASSQGALRTEAFF. CDR3 bases: TGCGCCAGCAGCCAGGGGGCGTTGAGGACTGAAGCTTTCTTT.

The rearrangement uses TRBV6-2 or TRBV6-3 and TRBJ2-2; a possible D gene is TRBD1 (6 bases). CDR3 size: 13 residues. From germline, CDR1 is MNHEY and CDR2 SVGEGT. Trimming took off 4 bases at V and 6 bases at J, with 9 bases between the two ends. CDR3 DNA sequence: TGTGCCAGCAGTTGGGGGCGGGCCGGGGAGCTGTTTTTT. It specifies CASSWGRAGELFF.

V gene TRBV19 combines with J gene TRBJ1-6; D not resolved. The germline gives CDR1 LNHDA, CDR2 SQIVND (reference sequence). With 0 bases removed from V and 7 bases from J, the gap between germline ends came to 7 bases. This CDR3 is 14 amino acids long. The CDR3 sequence is CASSIDTGNSPLHF. CDR3 in DNA: TGTGCCAGTAGTATAGATACCGGGAATTCACCCCTCCACTTT.

V is TRBV7-2 and J is TRBJ1-2; no firm D call. Trimming cost V 0 bases and J 3 bases, with 8 bases left between them. In germline, CDR1 is SGHTA, CDR2 FQGNSA. The CDR3 consists of 14 residues. The chain's CDR3 is CASSLAGRDYGYTF. The CDR3 nucleotides are TGTGCCAGCAGCTTAGCGGGTCGGGACTATGGCTACACCTTC.

This clone showed up just once. The chain couples TRBV5-6 to TRBJ1-1; D is possibly TRBD1 (5 bases). Trimming took 4 bases from V and 3 from J, leaving 13 bases between them. The CDR3 is made up of 14 amino acids. The V gene's germline CDR1 is SGHDT and CDR2 YYEEEE. The CDR3 DNA is TGTGCCAGCAGCCGAAGGGGTTCCTACACTGAAGCTTTCTTT. It codes for CASSRRGSYTEAFF.

J is TRBJ2-7 and V is TRBV14; maybe TRBD1 (6 bases). Trimming cost V 8 bases and J 3 bases, with 14 bases left between them. The CDR3 is 13 amino acids. CDR1 is SGHDN, CDR2 FVKESK, per germline. The CDR3 is CASGLQGVYEQYF. DNA of the CDR3: TGTGCCAGCGGTTTACAGGGAGTCTACGAGCAGTACTTC.

The rearrangement uses TRBV3-1 (or the pseudogene TRBV3-2) and TRBJ1-1, with D uncertain. CDR3 length equals 13 residues. The ends were cut back, 7 bases at V and 4 bases at J, with 13 bases in the middle. CDR1 is LGHDT, CDR2 YNNKEL, per germline (reference sequence). Here the CDR3 DNA reads TGTGCCAGCATCTCGAGTCGGGGCACTGAAGCTTTCTTT. Its protein is CASISSRGTEAFF.

This sequence joins TRBV3-1 (or the pseudogene TRBV3-2) and TRBJ1-6, with D possibly TRBD1 on 5 matching bases. Germline V gene lookup returns CDR1 LGHDT and CDR2 YNNKEL (reference sequence). The CDR3 has 14 amino acids. Trimming removed 3 bases at V and 7 bases at J, with 10 bases between. CDR3 nucleotide sequence: TGTGCCAGCAGCCACAGGGCTGGCAATTCACCCCTCCACTTT. It translates to CASSHRAGNSPLHF.

The chain couples TRBV29-1 to TRBJ1-2; 9 positions agree with TRBD1. The CDR3 has 12 amino acids. V was clipped by 4 bases and J by 5 bases; unmatched bases: 2. Germline V CDR1 and CDR2: SQVTM, ANQGSEA. The CDR3 DNA is TGCAGCGTTGGCGGGACAGGGTATGGCTACACCTTC. Residues: CSVGGTGYGYTF.

This CDR3 reads CASSLGLGQETQYF. The CDR3 bases are TGTGCCAGCAGCTTAGGACTTGGACAAGAGACCCAGTACTTC. The chain has TRBV7-2 and TRBJ2-5; D is ambiguous. Germline V lookup: CDR1 SGHTA, CDR2 FQGNSA. V lost 1 base, J lost 2 bases, and 8 bases lay in between. The CDR3 covers 14 residues.

This chain links TRBV2 with TRBJ2-3; D gene uncertain. The length of the CDR3 is 13 residues. Germline CDR1 is SNHLY and CDR2 is FYNNEI. The V end lost 7 bases, the J end lost 2 bases, and 10 bases lay between the germline ends. The chain's CDR3 is CASTADITDTQYF. The CDR3 nucleotides are TGTGCCAGCACGGCGGATATCACAGATACGCAGTATTTT.

The CDR3 nucleotides read TGTGCCAGCAGTTACCCCCCGCCGGTCTACTCTGGAAACACCATATATTTT. The encoded protein is CASSYPPPVYSGNTIYF. The chain couples TRBV6-2 or TRBV6-3 to TRBJ1-3; D is unclear. The CDR3 is made up of 17 amino acids. Trimming removed 2 bases at V and 0 bases at J, with 14 bases between. In germline, CDR1 is MNHEY, CDR2 SVGEGT.

The chain recombines TRBV28 with TRBJ1-6; D remains ambiguous. V was pared by 5 bases and J by 7 bases, with 12 bases between. Per germline, CDR1 MDHEN and CDR2 SYDVKM. This CDR3 contains 14 residues. DNA of the CDR3: TGTGCCAGCAGTGTAGAGGGTGCGAATTCACCCCTCCACTTT. Amino acid sequence: CASSVEGANSPLHF.

The chain couples TRBV6-5 to TRBJ2-7; no clear D gene. With 8 bases removed from V and 0 bases from J, the gap between germline ends came to 8 bases. Germline-derived CDR1 and CDR2 are MNHEY and SVGAGI. The CDR3 runs 12 residues. The CDR3 DNA reads as TGTGCCAGCCGCACCTACTCCTACGAGCAGTACTTC. Translating gives CASRTYSYEQYF.

The V and J genes are TRBV7-6 and TRBJ2-5, with 11 nucleotides matching TRBD2. Germline CDR1 SGHVS, CDR2 FNYEAQ. Unmatched junction bases numbered 12, after V lost 6 bases and J lost 3 bases. The CDR3 consists of 17 residues. CDR3 DNA sequence: TGTGCCAGCAGTTTCGGATTAGCGGGAGGGCCGGAAGAGACCCAGTACTTC. Protein sequence: CASSFGLAGGPEETQYF.

The chain couples TRBV3-1 (or the pseudogene TRBV3-2) to TRBJ2-7; 8 positions agree with TRBD2. With 0 bases clipped from V and 4 bases from J, the junction kept 2 bases outside the gene matches. The CDR3 spans 14 residues. CDR1 and CDR2 from the germline V gene are LGHDT and YNNKEL (reference sequence). The CDR3 sequence: CASSQDLAGYEQYF. The CDR3 DNA reads TGTGCCAGCAGCCAAGATTTAGCGGGATACGAGCAGTACTTC.

For this clone: Other DNA variants within this sample encode the same CDR3. The J gene is TRBJ2-2, the V gene TRBV6-2 or TRBV6-3; perhaps TRBD1 as D (6 bases). Per germline, CDR1 MNHEY and CDR2 SVGEGT. The CDR3 has 14 amino acids. V gave up 6 bases and J gave up 4 bases, with 12 bases separating them. The CDR3 DNA reads TGTGCCAGCAGCTTAGACAGGCGCACCGGGGAGCTGTTTTTT. It encodes CASSLDRRTGELFF.

The chain couples TRBV15 to TRBJ1-5, with D unclear. Germline V gene sequence: CDR1 LNHNV, CDR2 YYDKDF (reference sequence). The CDR3 loop spans 13 amino acids. Trimming removed 6 bases at V and 5 bases at J, with 11 bases between. The CDR3 bases are TGTGCCACCAGTCGGGATACGGATCAGCCCCAGCATTTT. It codes for CATSRDTDQPQHF.

The chain has TRBV5-4 and TRBJ2-2, with 10 bases identical to TRBD2. CDR3 size: 16 residues. The J segment lost 1 base and the V segment lost 7 bases, leaving 7 bases of the junction unmatched. Germline V lookup: CDR1 SGHNT, CDR2 YYREEE (reference sequence). CDR3 coding DNA: TGTGCCAGCGGGACGGGACTAGCGATGAACACCGGGGAGCTGTTTTTT. It codes for CASGTGLAMNTGELFF.

V usage is TRBV6-5 and J usage is TRBJ1-1, with a possible D match to TRBD1 (5 bases). The V and J ends lost 8 bases and 4 bases respectively, with 14 bases between them. There are 13 residues in the CDR3. CDR1 MNHEY and CDR2 SVGAGI come from the germline V gene. CDR3 bases: TGTGCCAGCCACCTCAGGGAGGGCACTGAAGCTTTCTTT. This sequence encodes CASHLREGTEAFF.

This chain uses TRBV15 with TRBJ2-5, with D tentatively TRBD2 (5 bases). V lost 5 bases and J 5 bases, leaving 18 bases between the germline ends. The CDR3 sequence is 15 residues long. Germline V gene data show CDR1 as LNHNV and CDR2 as YYDKDF (reference sequence). CDR3 bases: TGTGCCACCAGCGGATCCCGGGCGGGTAGCGAGACCCAGTACTTC. Its translation is CATSGSRAGSETQYF.

The chain recombines TRBV7-8 with TRBJ2-5; 8 nucleotides align to TRBD2. V gave up 3 bases and J gave up 2 bases; unmatched junction bases: 5. The V gene's germline CDR1 is SGHVS and CDR2 FQNEAQ. The CDR3 is 15 amino acids. CDR3 residues: CASSFGGGSQETQYF. For the CDR3, the DNA is TGTGCCAGCAGCTTTGGCGGGGGGTCTCAAGAGACCCAGTACTTC.

The count of this clone is one. V usage is TRBV28 and J usage is TRBJ2-7, with no clear D. CDR1 and CDR2 (germline): MDHEN, SYDVKM. Deletions cut 7 bases from V and 0 bases from J, with 7 bases between. This CDR3 is built from 12 residues. The CDR3 region is CASTSPSYEQYF. DNA of the CDR3: TGTGCCAGCACCTCTCCCTCCTACGAGCAGTACTTC.

V usage is TRBV10-3 and J usage is TRBJ1-2, with D perhaps TRBD1 (6 bases). CDR1 and CDR2 (germline): ENHRY, SYGVKD. The CDR3 runs 14 residues. The V and J ends lost 7 bases and 2 bases respectively, with 14 bases between them. The CDR3 sequence: CAIKPWTENYGYTF. The CDR3 DNA sequence: TGTGCCATCAAGCCTTGGACAGAGAACTATGGCTACACCTTC.

This clone was detected a few times. The J gene is TRBJ2-7, the V gene TRBV15, with TRBD2 identical over 12 bases. CDR3 length equals 17 residues. The V gene's germline CDR1 is LNHNV and CDR2 YYDKDF (reference sequence). J gave up 6 bases and V 1 base, and 10 bases lay outside the gene matches. In nucleotides, the CDR3 is TGTGCCACCAGCAGAGCGGGCTTACTAGCGGGAGGCGGCGAGCAGTACTTC. As protein: CATSRAGLLAGGGEQYF.